The entry below describes one T cell receptor (beta chain). This entry is derived from a study of blood T cell repertoires in COVID-19. Background on the study: COVID-19 samples from acute and convalescent phases originated in the United States, Italy and Spain. T cells, B-cell-depleted T cells, or PBMCs provided the cDNA or gDNA that served as material.

Authors' methods: The authors estimated nucleated cell counts from reference gene primer amplification. Some clones are missing from TCRdb's copy, which holds only in-frame ones; the method was immunoSEQ multiplex PCR. V and J calls and clone size are those listed in that table; D and trimming were worked out from the DNA. The sample has roughly 99,000 clones, roughly 78% seen once. The CDR3 is made up of 15 amino acids. Germline V gene lookup returns CDR1 LNHDA and CDR2 SQIVND (reference sequence). Between the trimmed V and J ends, which lost 4 bases and 0 bases, there was a span of 12 bases. The chain couples TRBV19 to TRBJ1-2; D unclear. The sequenced sample was peripheral blood. The sequence was collected from a woman of 80 years or more with active or convalescent COVID-19. CDR3 amino acids: CASSKSPRSNYGYTF. For the CDR3, the DNA is TGTGCCAGTAGTAAAAGCCCCCGTTCTAACTATGGCTACACCTTC.